Listed below are T cell receptor beta chains from one sample, sequenced in a study of shared clonotypes between healthy human individuals. The data were produced by immunoSEQ multiplex PCR, yet TCRdb's version contains in-frame clones alone and is incomplete. The data hold about 450,000 clones, with around 75% observed a single time. Sequencing input: PBMCs. These receptors originate from a woman in her thirties or forties in good health. Some clones in this sample may be carry-over from other donors' samples. Each CDR3 is given with its conserved first and last residue. Each record gives: D gene, clone size, V gene, J gene, CDR3 DNA, CDR3 protein. The D gene is left open where the match is weak. Rows give clone size only sometimes, using once, few, many, or a class for an expanded clone.

>NA|once|TRBV18|TRBJ2-6
TGTGCCAGCTCACCCTCTCTTGGGGCCAACGTCCTGACTTTC
CASSPSLGANVLTF
>NA|NA|TRBV6-4|TRBJ2-3
TGTGCCAGCAGTCGTTCTAGCACAGATACGCAGTATTTT
CASSRSSTDTQYF
>TRBD2|NA|TRBV9|TRBJ2-5
TGTGCCAGCAGCGTAGGGGCTAGCGGGAGGGCCGCCCAAGAGACCCAGTACTTC
CASSVGASGRAAQETQYF
>NA|NA|TRBV7-9|TRBJ2-7
TGTGCCAGCAGCTCTAGGCGCGGGTCGAGCTCCTACGAGCAGTACTTC
CASSSRRGSSSYEQYF
>TRBD1|NA|TRBV5-1|TRBJ2-7
TGCGCCAGCAGCTTGGATACAGGGGGCGGCGAGCAGTACTTC
CASSLDTGGGEQYF
>NA|NA|TRBV18|TRBJ2-7
TGTGCCAGCTCACCGGGGGGAGGCTACGAGCAGTACTTC
CASSPGGGYEQYF
>NA|NA|TRBV5-1|TRBJ1-1
TGCGCCAGCAGCCTCCGGGGGCAAACTGAAGCTTTCTTT
CASSLRGQTEAFF
>NA|few|TRBV5-1|TRBJ1-1
TGCGCCAGCAGCTTGGATGGTAGTCCAACTGAAGCTTTCTTT
CASSLDGSPTEAFF
>NA|NA|TRBV27|TRBJ1-2
TGTGCCAGCAGTTTTCAGACTAACTATGGCTACACCTTC
CASSFQTNYGYTF
>TRBD1|few|TRBV6-5|TRBJ1-1
TGTGCCAGCAGGCGGGACAGCCAATCTGAAGCTTTCTTT
CASRRDSQSEAFF